The 19 T cell receptor beta chains below all came from one sample that was sequenced in a study of blood T cell repertoires in COVID-19. Using immunoSEQ multiplex PCR, the repertoire was profiled, and TCRdb retains in-frame clones only, with some absent. Of 400,000 to 550,000 clones in the sample, around 90% were seen once. The specimen sequenced was PBMCs or T cells enriched from blood (not recorded which). These receptors originate from a young woman with acute COVID-19.

The chain is built from TRBV18 and TRBJ2-1; 10 positions match TRBD2. V dropped 3 bases and J dropped 6; count of bases not matched to a gene: 8. Per germline, CDR1 KGHSH and CDR2 LQKENI. The CDR3 covers 16 residues. The CDR3 DNA sequence: TGTGCCAGCTCACCCCTTAAGACTAGCGGGCTCAATGAGCAGTTCTTC. It is translated as CASSPLKTSGLNEQFF.

The J gene is TRBJ2-5, the V gene TRBV7-9; 9 bases are a match to TRBD1. The CDR3 runs to 14 residues. J lost 4 bases, V lost 4 bases, and 4 bases had no gene match. Per the germline V gene, CDR1 is SEHNR and CDR2 is FQNEAQ (reference sequence). The chain's CDR3 is CASSSQGARETQYF. CDR3 in DNA: TGTGCCAGCAGCTCACAGGGGGCGCGAGAGACCCAGTACTTC.

This chain connects TRBV5-1 to TRBJ2-1, with D possibly matching TRBD1 (6 bases). The CDR3 consists of 15 residues. V was cut by 2 bases and J by 2 bases, with 11 bases left in between. Germline CDR1 reads SGHRS; CDR2 reads YFSETQ. The chain's CDR3 is CASSFTGNPYNEQFF. DNA for the CDR3: TGCGCCAGCAGCTTCACAGGGAACCCCTACAATGAGCAGTTCTTC.

This clone was detected only a few times. The genes are TRBV27 and TRBJ1-5; D unresolved. Germline CDR1 and CDR2: MNHEY and SMNVEV (reference sequence). There are 13 residues in the CDR3. Trimming cost V 8 bases and J 6 bases, with 14 bases left between them. Written as DNA, the CDR3 is TGTGCCAGCCTAGAGTGTTGGTGTCAGCCCCAGCATTTT. Amino acid sequence: CASLECWCQPQHF.

This clone was recorded at least ten times. The chain is built from TRBV5-4 and TRBJ1-3, with D perhaps TRBD1 (6 bases). Germline assignment: CDR1 SGHNT and CDR2 YYREEE (reference sequence). V lost 4 bases to trimming and J lost 0 bases, with 11 bases between them. This CDR3 has 15 amino acids. CDR3 sequence reads: CASSKDRASGNTIYF. As DNA, the CDR3 is TGTGCCAGCAGCAAGGACAGAGCCTCTGGAAACACCATATATTTT.

The V and J genes are TRBV3-1 (or the pseudogene TRBV3-2) and TRBJ1-1, with D possibly TRBD1 on 6 matching bases. The CDR3 extends over 14 amino acids. Trimming stripped 5 bases from V and 5 bases from J, with 15 bases between. Germline V CDR1 and CDR2: LGHDT, YNNKEL (reference sequence). This chain's CDR3 is CASSGLGGETEAFF. The CDR3 DNA reads TGTGCCAGCAGCGGGCTAGGGGGAGAGACTGAAGCTTTCTTT.

V and J are TRBV23-1 and TRBJ1-1; weak D call: TRBD1 (6 bases). TRBV23-1 is an ORF for which the function is uncertain. CDR3 length: 18 amino acids. The V end was cut by 1 base, the J end by 1 base, with 19 bases between. CDR3: CASSQWWVSGDGNTEAFF. As DNA, the CDR3 is TGCGCCAGCAGTCAATGGTGGGTGTCAGGGGACGGGAACACTGAAGCTTTCTTT.

This rearrangement joins TRBV9 to TRBJ2-3, with 7 bases lining up with TRBD1. This CDR3 is built from 16 residues. The germline gives CDR1 SGDLS, CDR2 YYNGEE. V dropped 2 bases and J dropped 8; count of bases not matched to a gene: 14. DNA for the CDR3: TGTGCCAGCAGCGTGAACCGGGACAGTCCGAATCCTACGCAGTATTTT. Translation gives CASSVNRDSPNPTQYF. The full variable domain, in which reference TRBV9 and TRBJ2-3 provide the parts outside the CDR3, is DSGVTQTPKHLITATGQRVTLRCSPRSGDLSVYWYQQSLDQGLQFLIQYYNGEERAKGNILERFSAQQFPDLHSELNLSSLELGDSALYFCASSVNRDSPNPTQYFGPGTRLTVL.

This chain connects TRBV6-5 to TRBJ2-7; TRBD1 is a possible D gene (5 bases). Trimming cost V 8 bases and J 5 bases, with 16 bases left between them. The CDR3 has 13 residues. The germline CDR1 and CDR2 sequences are MNHEY and SVGAGI. The CDR3 DNA sequence: TGTGCCAGCCCGCGACAGAACACCGACGAGCAGTACTTC. It codes for CASPRQNTDEQYF.

This chain connects TRBV27 to TRBJ2-1; D ambiguous. The CDR3 contains 15 residues. Germline-derived CDR1 and CDR2 are MNHEY and SMNVEV (reference sequence). The V and J ends lost 5 bases and 0 bases respectively, with 11 bases between them. CDR3 sequence (DNA): TGTGCCAGCAGTGGTGCTTCGAGCTCCTACAATGAGCAGTTCTTC. Its protein is CASSGASSSYNEQFF.

The chain links TRBV10-2 to TRBJ1-6, with a tentative D call TRBD1 (5 bases). With 8 bases removed from V and 5 bases from J, the gap between germline ends came to 16 bases. The CDR3 spans 15 residues. Germline assignment: CDR1 WSHSY and CDR2 SAAADI. As DNA, the CDR3 is TGCGCCAGCCGTTCGCAGGGCAACAATAATTCACCCCTCCACTTT. This sequence encodes CASRSQGNNNSPLHF.

The chain has TRBV3-1 (or the pseudogene TRBV3-2) and TRBJ2-5, with 7 bases identical to TRBD2. Trimming at V came to 6 bases and at J to 4 bases, leaving 11 bases not matched to a gene. Looked up from germline, CDR1 is LGHDT and CDR2 is YNNKEL (reference sequence). The CDR3 length is 15 residues. The CDR3 protein is CASSASWTRGETQYF. The CDR3 nucleotides are TGTGCCAGCAGTGCTTCGTGGACTAGGGGAGAGACCCAGTACTTC.

The V call is TRBV6-5, the J call TRBJ2-7, with D perhaps TRBD1 (5 bases). CDR3 length: 12 residues. From germline, CDR1 is MNHEY and CDR2 SVGAGI. The V end was cut by 5 bases, the J end by 6 bases, with 11 bases between. CDR3 in DNA: TGTGCCAGCAGTCCGGTGGACACCGAGCAGTACTTC. Amino acid sequence: CASSPVDTEQYF.

V and J are TRBV11-2 and TRBJ2-1; 12 bases fit TRBD2. With 0 bases clipped from V and 6 bases from J, the junction kept 6 bases outside the gene matches. Germline CDR1 reads SGHAT; CDR2 reads FQNNGV. The CDR3 runs to 17 residues. The CDR3 bases are TGTGCCAGCAGCTTAGATTTCCGGACTAGCGGGACCAATGAGCAGTTCTTC. Translating gives CASSLDFRTSGTNEQFF.

V usage is TRBV5-4 and J usage is TRBJ1-5; D is undetermined. Germline V lookup: CDR1 SGHNT, CDR2 YYREEE (reference sequence). V was cut by 0 bases and J by 4 bases, with 5 bases left in between. This CDR3 contains 13 residues. CDR3 sequence: CASSLDPNQPQHF. As DNA, the CDR3 is TGTGCCAGCAGCTTGGATCCGAATCAGCCCCAGCATTTT.

V usage is TRBV18 and J usage is TRBJ2-1; D may be TRBD1 (6 bases). From germline, CDR1 is KGHSH and CDR2 LQKENI. CDR3 length equals 16 residues. Trimming took off 6 bases at V and 8 bases at J, with 23 bases between the two ends. CDR3 sequence: CASSRRQDGLAHEQFF. The CDR3, as DNA: TGTGCCAGCTCGCGGCGACAGGACGGATTGGCTCATGAGCAGTTCTTC.

The chain recombines TRBV19 with TRBJ2-7; 9 nucleotides match TRBD1. V trimming: 6 bases; J trimming: 1 base; junction bases outside the gene matches: 1. Germline values: CDR1 LNHDA, CDR2 SQIVND (reference sequence). CDR3 length equals 13 residues. The CDR3 DNA sequence: TGTGCCAGTAGGGACAGGGGTTCCTACGAGCAGTACTTC. Translation gives CASRDRGSYEQYF.

The chain recombines TRBV28 with TRBJ1-1; tentative D call: TRBD1 (6 bases). V was shortened by 6 bases and J by 11 bases, with 19 bases between the two germline ends. The CDR3 consists of 13 residues. Germline lookup yields CDR1 MDHEN and CDR2 SYDVKM. CDR3 DNA sequence: TGTGCCAGCAGCATCCAGGGGCTCAATGTTGCTTTCTTT. Translated, it gives CASSIQGLNVAFF.

The gene calls are TRBV11-2 and TRBJ1-6; 12 nucleotides agree with TRBD1. Germline V gives CDR1 SGHAT, CDR2 FQNNGV. V lost 1 base, J lost 10 bases, and 8 bases stayed unmatched. This CDR3 region has 17 residues. The CDR3 region has the DNA TGTGCCAGCAGCTTAGCCGGGACAGGGGGCAATCGGTCACCCCTCCACTTT. It yields the protein CASSLAGTGGNRSPLHF.